A selection of T cell receptor beta chains follows, all from one sample in a study of blood T cell repertoires in COVID-19. The table came from immunoSEQ multiplex PCR; TCRdb's copy has only in-frame clones and leaves some out. Among around 230,000 clones listed, 86% were seen once. The sample comprised PBMCs or T cells enriched from blood (not recorded which). Every receptor here comes from a woman aged 40 to 50 with acute COVID-19. The CDR3 runs from the conserved cysteine through the conserved F or W. D genes are given only for firm matches. Clone sizes are given selectively: once, few, many, or a class where the clone is expanded.

D,J,V,size,CDR3,DNA
TRBD2,TRBJ2-2,TRBV9,-,CATGKAGAHTTGELFF,TGTGCCACAGGAAAAGCGGGGGCCCACACCACCGGGGAGCTGTTTTTT
TRBD2,TRBJ2-2,TRBV10-3,-,CASKRQRDTTGELFF,TGTGCCAGCAAGAGGCAGCGGGATACAACCGGGGAGCTGTTTTTT
-,TRBJ1-4,TRBV6-5,-,CASSSLSTGAYEKLFF,TGTGCCAGCAGTTCCCTGTCGACGGGAGCGTACGAAAAACTGTTTTTT
TRBD1,TRBJ1-3,TRBV30,few,CAWSPGGGGNTIYF,TGTGCCTGGAGCCCAGGGGGAGGCGGAAACACCATATATTTT
-,TRBJ2-2,TRBV6-5,-,CASSPSGEGSGELFF,TGTGCCAGCAGTCCCTCGGGGGAAGGATCCGGGGAGCTGTTTTTT
-,TRBJ1-2,TRBV19,few,CASSIQRNYGYTF,TGTGCCAGTAGTATTCAACGGAACTATGGCTACACCTTC
-,TRBJ1-2,TRBV27,-,CASSAGLLNYGYTF,TGTGCCAGCAGTGCAGGACTGTTAAACTATGGCTACACCTTC
-,TRBJ1-1,TRBV18,few,CASSPRQVQYTEAFF,TGTGCCAGCTCACCTCGGCAGGTGCAGTACACTGAAGCTTTCTTT
TRBD1,TRBJ1-5,TRBV6-5,-,CASRGQGAGNQPQHF,TGTGCCAGCAGAGGACAGGGGGCAGGCAATCAGCCCCAGCATTTT
-,TRBJ2-1,TRBV15,once,CATSRDRGIDEQFF,TGTGCCACCAGCAGAGACAGGGGAATCGATGAGCAGTTCTTC
-,TRBJ1-2,TRBV29-1,-,CSVEPGAGDYGYTF,TGCAGCGTTGAACCCGGGGCGGGGGACTATGGCTACACCTTC
TRBD2,TRBJ2-1,TRBV5-4,-,CASSRTSGGYNEQFF,TGTGCCAGCAGCCGGACTAGCGGGGGATACAATGAGCAGTTCTTC
TRBD1,TRBJ1-6,TRBV5-1,few,CASSFGGDRLNSPLHF,TGCGCCAGCAGCTTTGGTGGGGACAGACTTAATTCACCCCTCCACTTT
-,TRBJ2-2,TRBV4-3,-,CASSQDSYTGELFF,TGCGCCAGCAGCCAAGATAGCTACACCGGGGAGCTGTTTTTT
TRBD1,TRBJ2-7,TRBV19,-,CASSEQGEYEQYF,TGTGCCAGTAGTGAACAGGGGGAGTACGAGCAGTACTTC
-,TRBJ1-2,TRBV19,-,CASSIGQGSSYGYTF,TGTGCCAGTAGTATAGGCCAAGGCTCTAGCTATGGCTACACCTTC